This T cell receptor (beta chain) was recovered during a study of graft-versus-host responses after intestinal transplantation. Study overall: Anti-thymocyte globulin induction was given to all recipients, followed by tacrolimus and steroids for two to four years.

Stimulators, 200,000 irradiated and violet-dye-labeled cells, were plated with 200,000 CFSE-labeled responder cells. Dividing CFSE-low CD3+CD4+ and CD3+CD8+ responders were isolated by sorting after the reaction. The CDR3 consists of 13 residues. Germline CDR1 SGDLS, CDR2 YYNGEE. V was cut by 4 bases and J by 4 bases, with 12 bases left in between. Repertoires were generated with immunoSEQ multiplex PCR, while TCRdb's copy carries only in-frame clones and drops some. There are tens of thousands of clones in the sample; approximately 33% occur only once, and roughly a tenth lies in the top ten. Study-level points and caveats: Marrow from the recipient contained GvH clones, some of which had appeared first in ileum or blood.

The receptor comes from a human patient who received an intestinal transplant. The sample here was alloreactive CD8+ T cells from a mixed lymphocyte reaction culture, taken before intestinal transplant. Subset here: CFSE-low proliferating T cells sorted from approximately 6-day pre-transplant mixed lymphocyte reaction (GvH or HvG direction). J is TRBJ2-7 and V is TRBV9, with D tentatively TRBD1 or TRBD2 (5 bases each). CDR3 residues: CASSPGPLYEQYF. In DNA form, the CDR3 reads TGTGCCAGCAGCCCGGGACCATTATACGAGCAGTACTTC.